The 9 T cell receptor beta chains given below trace back to one sample, sequenced in a study of blood T cell repertoires in COVID-19. TCRdb's copy holds only in-frame clones and misses some; the assay was immunoSEQ multiplex PCR. The profile shows roughly 250,000 clones, 65% to 90% of them singletons. The sequenced material came from peripheral blood. Receptors were obtained from a woman aged 70-85 years with acute or convalescent COVID-19.

The chain couples TRBV5-1 to TRBJ1-1, with D possibly being TRBD1 (5 bases). Deletions cut 7 bases from V and 1 base from J, with 14 bases between. Germline V gene data show CDR1 as SGHRS and CDR2 as YFSETQ. CDR3 length: 14 residues. This CDR3 reads CASLPGWRNTEAFF. In DNA, the CDR3 is TGCGCCAGCCTCCCAGGGTGGAGGAACACTGAAGCTTTCTTT.

The chain links TRBV5-1 to TRBJ2-1; 9 positions agree with TRBD2. The junction had 6 bases not matched to a gene; V was cut back by 0 bases and J by 5 bases. This CDR3 has 16 residues. Germline loops: CDR1 SGHRS, CDR2 YFSETQ. CDR3 DNA sequence: TGCGCCAGCAGCTTGGGAAGCGGGGGGCCCCACAATGAGCAGTTCTTC. This sequence encodes CASSLGSGGPHNEQFF.

This chain uses TRBV5-1 with TRBJ2-3; D may be TRBD2 (6 bases). The V gene lost 3 bases and the J gene lost 3 bases, with 14 bases spanning the gap. The germline V gene has CDR1 SGHRS and CDR2 YFSETQ. CDR3 size: 15 residues. The CDR3 reads CASSSGGGETDTQYF. CDR3 coding DNA: TGCGCCAGCAGCTCCGGGGGAGGTGAGACAGATACGCAGTATTTT.

The chain uses TRBV19 and TRBJ1-5, with D perhaps TRBD1 (6 bases). The CDR3 has 17 amino acids. Germline V CDR1 and CDR2: LNHDA, SQIVND (reference sequence). V was cut by 2 bases and J by 0 bases, with 14 bases left in between. CDR3 sequence (DNA): TGTGCCAGTAGTATAAGCGGCAGGGGTAATAGCAATCAGCCCCAGCATTTT. Amino acids: CASSISGRGNSNQPQHF.

The CDR3 spells CASSQVTGTGNTEAFF. The CDR3, as DNA: TGTGCCAGCAGCCAAGTAACCGGGACAGGCAACACTGAAGCTTTCTTT. The J gene is TRBJ1-1, the V gene TRBV3-1 (or the pseudogene TRBV3-2); 8 positions match TRBD1. The CDR3 consists of 16 residues. V was clipped by 1 base and J by 2 bases; unmatched bases: 6. The germline CDR1 and CDR2 sequences are LGHDT and YNNKEL (reference sequence).

The rearrangement links TRBV28 to TRBJ1-2; D is perhaps TRBD1 (6 bases). CDR1 and CDR2 from the germline V gene are MDHEN and SYDVKM. The CDR3 runs to 14 residues. The V gene lost 1 base and the J gene lost 4 bases, with 10 bases spanning the gap. Here the CDR3 DNA reads TGTGCCAGCAGTTTATCGGACAGTAGCTATGGCTACACCTTC. It encodes CASSLSDSSYGYTF.

This chain uses TRBV2 with TRBJ1-1; 10 bases align to TRBD1. Germline CDR1 and CDR2: SNHLY and FYNNEI. Trimming removed 6 bases from V and 5 bases from J; junction bases left unmatched: 12. This CDR3 comprises 16 residues. CDR3 residues: CASRASDRGLGTEAFF. Written as DNA, the CDR3 is TGTGCCAGCAGAGCTAGCGACAGGGGGCTGGGAACTGAAGCTTTCTTT.

To note about this clone: Other DNA sequences in the sample encode the same CDR3. V usage is TRBV14 and J usage is TRBJ1-1, with 8 bases lining up with TRBD1. Germline CDR1 reads SGHDN; CDR2 reads FVKESK. The CDR3 consists of 14 residues. Germline trimming cut 3 bases from V and 1 base from J; bases unmatched to any gene: 1. CDR3 amino acids: CASSHGQGNTEAFF. The DNA of the CDR3 is TGTGCCAGCAGCCATGGACAGGGGAACACTGAAGCTTTCTTT.

Written as DNA, the CDR3 is TGTGCCAGCAGCGACCCGGGACAGGCCACAGATACGCAGTATTTT. This gives the protein CASSDPGQATDTQYF. The chain joins TRBV2 to TRBJ2-3; 8 positions match TRBD1. J was trimmed by 2 bases and V by 6 bases; bases with no gene match: 7. Germline V gene sequence: CDR1 SNHLY, CDR2 FYNNEI. The CDR3 length is 15 residues. Full variable domain (rest looked up from reference TRBV2 and TRBJ2-3): EPEVTQTPSHQVTQMGQEVILRCVPISNHLYFYWYRQILGQKVEFLVSFYNNEISEKSEIFDDQFSVERPDGSNFTLKIRSTKLEDSAMYFCASSDPGQATDTQYFGPGTRLTVL.